This TCR beta chain derives from a study of cytomegalovirus exposure and HLA in healthy donors. The PCR was carried out with 60 Vbeta primers and 13 Jbeta primers. Assay: immunoSEQ multiplex PCR; the TCRdb copy retains only in-frame clones and omits some. This repertoire shows over 65,000 clones, approximately 80% found once; its top ten account for roughly 2.9%. Notes on the study in general: TCR sequences were mostly rare, though some public TCRs occurred in many donors. The Asian-associated ancestry cluster reportedly had fewer N-insertions than the 666-donor mean in a later analysis. Reports credit the classifier with highly specific, highly sensitive diagnosis of cytomegalovirus status.

This clone was seen just once. Its cognate antigen is unknown. These donors counted as nominally healthy when sampled, but unrecorded immune exposures were likely. The source of this sequence is a woman aged 30 to 39 in good health and CMV-seronegative. The sequenced material came from PBMCs.

The CDR3 reads CASSLRDSYEQYF. The CDR3 coding sequence is TGCGCCAGCAGTCTTCGGGATTCCTACGAGCAGTACTTC. The genes are TRBV5-1 and TRBJ2-7; D is possibly TRBD2 (5 bases). Looked up from germline, CDR1 is SGHRS and CDR2 is YFSETQ. The V end was cut by 5 bases, the J end by 1 base, with 10 bases between. The CDR3 contains 13 residues.